This T cell receptor beta chain was found in a study of T cells in Graves' hyperthyroidism and ophthalmopathy. Study-wide findings and caveats: Model-based prediction identified ophthalmopathy a median around 6.5 months prior to its onset.

The authors obtained PBMCs from 9 to 10 ml of fresh peripheral blood. The CDR3 covers 13 residues. V shed 5 bases and J shed 5 bases, with 12 bases lying between them. The germline V gene encodes CDR1 SGHTA and CDR2 FQGTGA. This clonotype was counted only a few times. The target antigen is unknown. Using RNA transcripts as the source, TCR beta CDR3 regions were amplified. The primer set for the first-round RT-PCR of the TCR CDR3 was HTBI. TCRdb re-derived calls from the multiplex PCR reads in MiXCR, one entry per CDR3 protein. The sample has a few hundred thousand distinct CDR3 sequences; about a sixth are singletons.

This rearrangement joins TRBV7-3 to TRBJ1-1, with D unresolved. This sequence originates from a woman between 40 and 55 years old with Graves' ophthalmopathy. Sequenced material: blood. The CDR3 sequence is CASSPAAGTEAFF. As DNA, the CDR3 is TGTGCCAGCAGCCCGGCGGCGGGTACTGAAGCTTTCTTT.